Below are 24 T cell receptor beta chains sequenced from a single sample in a study of PD-1 blockade in classical Hodgkin lymphoma. With no exception, relapse followed autologous stem cell transplantation in all patients, and brentuximab vedotin exposure varied. TCRdb's copy holds only in-frame clones and misses some; the assay was immunoSEQ multiplex PCR. The repertoire has about 37,000 clones, 80% to 90% of them found once; the top ten carry around 7.7%. The sample in question was peripheral blood mononuclear cells (PBMCs), obtained before the second cycle of nivolumab. The source of these receptors is a human donor with classical Hodgkin lymphoma.

The genes are TRBV7-3 and TRBJ2-7; unclear D gene. Germline V gene lookup returns CDR1 SGHTA and CDR2 FQGTGA. The V end was cut by 1 base, the J end by 0 bases, with 10 bases between. The CDR3 is 15 residues long. This CDR3 is CASSLNWHNSYEQYF. The CDR3 nucleotides read TGTGCCAGCAGCTTAAATTGGCACAACTCCTACGAGCAGTACTTC.

The chain links TRBV6-4 to TRBJ2-3, with 8 bases identical to TRBD2. The germline V gene has CDR1 MRHNA and CDR2 SNTAGT. After removal of 3 bases from V and 6 bases from J, the junction contained 11 bases not matched to a gene. The CDR3 is 16 residues long. CDR3 residues: CASSETGLAGPDTQYF. CDR3 sequence (DNA): TGTGCCAGCAGTGAGACGGGCCTAGCGGGCCCGGATACGCAGTATTTT.

In its sample, this clone was seen once. The chain has TRBV7-9 and TRBJ2-7; the match to TRBD2 covers 13 bases. Germline V gene sequence: CDR1 SEHNR, CDR2 FQNEAQ (reference sequence). The CDR3 is 16 residues long. V shed 4 bases and J 3 bases; nucleotides not matched to a gene: 6. CDR3 coding DNA: TGTGCCAGCAGCTCACTCGGACTAGCGGGAGACTACGAGCAGTACTTC. Its translation: CASSSLGLAGDYEQYF.

The chain links TRBV19 to TRBJ2-7, with TRBD2 matching over 11 bases. V dropped 6 bases and J dropped 3; count of bases not matched to a gene: 7. This CDR3 has 15 amino acids. From germline, CDR1 is LNHDA and CDR2 SQIVND (reference sequence). CDR3 DNA: TGTGCCAGTAGGAAACTAGCGGGAGACGGCTACGAGCAGTACTTC. Protein sequence: CASRKLAGDGYEQYF. Full variable domain (missing parts from reference TRBV19 and TRBJ2-7): DGGITQSPKYLFRKEGQNVTLSCEQNLNHDAMYWYRQDPGQGLRLIYYSQIVNDFQKGDIAEGYSVSREKKESFPLTVTSAQKNPTAFYLCASRKLAGDGYEQYFGPGTRLTVT.

This chain connects TRBV6-6 to TRBJ2-4; 8 bases match TRBD1. Germline V CDR1 and CDR2: MNHNY, SVGAGI (reference sequence). The trim removed 7 bases at V and 7 bases at J, leaving 9 bases unmatched. The length of the CDR3 is 14 residues. The CDR3 sequence: CASIPGQGGNIQYF. Written as DNA, the CDR3 is TGTGCCAGCATCCCCGGACAGGGAGGTAACATTCAGTACTTC.

The J gene is TRBJ1-1, the V gene TRBV10-3; 8 bases map to TRBD1. CDR3 length: 15 amino acids. V lost 5 bases, J lost 4 bases, and 9 bases stayed unmatched. Germline CDR1 reads ENHRY; CDR2 reads SYGVKD. CDR3 in amino acids: CAISTLRTGFTEAFF. The CDR3 bases are TGTGCCATCAGTACTTTAAGGACAGGGTTCACTGAAGCTTTCTTT.

In its sample, this clone was seen a few times. The chain couples TRBV5-6 to TRBJ2-7; tentative D call: TRBD1 (6 bases). The CDR3 contains 16 residues. Deletions cut 3 bases from V and 3 bases from J, with 19 bases between. Per germline, CDR1 SGHDT and CDR2 YYEEEE. The chain's CDR3 is CASSSGGFLLIYEQYF. The CDR3, as DNA: TGTGCCAGCAGCTCTGGGGGCTTTCTCCTTATCTACGAGCAGTACTTC.

As DNA, the CDR3 is TGTGCCAGAAGCTTCGACAGCTCCTACGAGCAGTACTTC. The encoded protein is CARSFDSSYEQYF. This chain uses TRBV5-3 with TRBJ2-5, with a tentative D call TRBD1 (5 bases). The last part of the DNA fits TRBJ2-7 better; the J call may be wrong. TRBV5-3 is placed among ORFs of uncertain function. This CDR3 has 13 amino acids.

V is TRBV7-8 and J is TRBJ1-5, with a tentative D call TRBD1 (5 bases). This CDR3 is built from 17 residues. Germline CDR1 is SGHVS and CDR2 is FQNEAQ. With 2 bases removed from V and 0 bases from J, the gap between germline ends came to 14 bases. The CDR3 region has the DNA TGTGCCAGCAGCTTAACTCGGACATTAAATAGCAATCAGCCCCAGCATTTT. This codes for CASSLTRTLNSNQPQHF.

In nucleotides, the CDR3 is TGTGCCAGCAGCCGTCAGAGCTTCGTGACCCAGTACTTC. Translated: CASSRQSFVTQYF. J is TRBJ2-5 and V is TRBV7-2; no firm D call. Germline-derived CDR1 and CDR2 are SGHTA and FQGNSA. Trimming removed 5 bases at V and 7 bases at J, with 14 bases between. This CDR3 comprises 13 residues.

This chain joins TRBV5-4 and TRBJ2-7; D may be TRBD2 (6 bases). Germline V gene data show CDR1 as SGHNT and CDR2 as YYREEE (reference sequence). This CDR3 contains 15 residues. V shed 0 bases and J shed 3 bases, with 13 bases lying between them. The CDR3 nucleotides are TGTGCCAGCAGCTTGGACGGACTAACCTACTACGAGCAGTACTTC. Translation: CASSLDGLTYYEQYF. The full variable domain, with the rest looked up from reference TRBV5-4 and TRBJ2-7, is ETGVTQSPTHLIKTRGQQVTLRCSSQSGHNTVSWYQQALGQGPQFIFQYYREEENGRGNFPPRFSGLQFPNYSSELNVNALELDDSALYLCASSLDGLTYYEQYFGPGTRLTVT.

In this sample, this clone turned up a few times. The V and J genes are TRBV11-3 and TRBJ1-5; TRBD1 agrees at 8 bases. This CDR3 has 15 amino acids. V was pared by 5 bases and J by 6 bases, with 9 bases of the junction left unmatched. CDR1 and CDR2 from the germline V gene are SGHNT and YENEEA. CDR3 protein: CASSAGTGGRQPQHF. The CDR3 nucleotides read TGTGCCAGCAGCGCGGGGACAGGAGGTCGTCAGCCCCAGCATTTT.

This chain links TRBV5-1 with TRBJ2-1; no clear D. The CDR3 length is 15 residues. V lost 0 bases and J lost 0, with 7 bases in between. CDR1 SGHRS and CDR2 YFSETQ come from the germline V gene. CDR3 DNA: TGCGCCAGCAGCTTGGACAGCCGCTCCTACAATGAGCAGTTCTTC. Protein sequence: CASSLDSRSYNEQFF.

V usage is TRBV6-1 and J usage is TRBJ1-2; D call uncertain. CDR3 length equals 13 residues. V was shortened by 1 base and J by 3 bases, with 6 bases between the two germline ends. CDR1 is MNHNS, CDR2 SASEGT, per germline. CDR3 nucleotide sequence: TGTGCCAGCAGTGAAGTCGGGGACTATGGCTACACCTTC. It yields the protein CASSEVGDYGYTF.

On this clone itself: Other DNA sequences within the sample encode an identical CDR3. The V call is TRBV5-1, the J call TRBJ1-5; D gene unclear. The CDR3 covers 13 residues. The germline CDR1 and CDR2 sequences are SGHRS and YFSETQ. V was clipped by 0 bases and J by 2 bases, with 3 bases between them. The CDR3 loop reads CASSLDGNQPQHF. Here the CDR3 DNA reads TGCGCCAGCAGCTTGGACGGCAATCAGCCCCAGCATTTT.

The rearrangement joins TRBV7-9 to TRBJ2-1; unclear D gene. The length of the CDR3 is 13 residues. V was trimmed by 1 base and J by 9 bases, leaving 10 bases between them. Germline V gene data show CDR1 as SEHNR and CDR2 as FQNEAQ (reference sequence). The CDR3 sequence is CASSLVGWGEQFF. In DNA, the CDR3 is TGTGCCAGCAGCTTAGTGGGGTGGGGTGAGCAGTTCTTC.

This chain uses TRBV5-4 with TRBJ1-1, with D unresolved. V was pared by 5 bases and J by 3 bases, with 8 bases between. The length of the CDR3 is 12 residues. CDR1 and CDR2 (germline): SGHNT, YYREEE (reference sequence). CDR3 in amino acids: CASSGVYTEAFF. CDR3 coding DNA: TGTGCCAGCAGTGGGGTTTACACTGAAGCTTTCTTT.

This chain uses TRBV5-1 with TRBJ2-7; 10 bases fit TRBD1. The trim removed 4 bases at V and 7 bases at J, leaving 8 bases unmatched. CDR1 and CDR2 (germline): SGHRS, YFSETQ. This CDR3 region has 14 residues. The CDR3 loop is CASSITGTGDEQYF. DNA for the CDR3: TGCGCCAGCAGCATCACCGGGACAGGGGATGAGCAGTACTTC.

The gene calls are TRBV7-9 and TRBJ2-7; TRBD1 matches at 7 bases. Trimming at V came to 1 base and at J to 6 bases, leaving 6 bases not matched to a gene. Looked up from germline, CDR1 is SEHNR and CDR2 is FQNEAQ (reference sequence). The CDR3 has 14 amino acids. The CDR3 bases are TGTGCCAGCAGCTTAGGACAGGGAGATCTCGAGCAGTACTTC. This codes for CASSLGQGDLEQYF.

This clone showed up just a few times. J is TRBJ1-1 and V is TRBV11-2; a weak D match, TRBD1 (5 bases). V lost 3 bases and J 5 bases, leaving 16 bases between the germline ends. This CDR3 contains 15 residues. Germline-derived CDR1 and CDR2 are SGHAT and FQNNGV. The CDR3 sequence is CASSFSPGLRTEAFF. CDR3 coding DNA: TGTGCCAGCAGCTTCTCCCCGGGGCTGAGAACTGAAGCTTTCTTT.

This clone was counted only a few times. CDR3 in amino acids: CASNAASTDTQYF. The CDR3 DNA follows: TGTGCCAGTAACGCGGCTTCCACAGATACGCAGTATTTT. The chain employs TRBV19 and TRBJ2-3, with unresolved D. The CDR3 consists of 13 residues. Trimming pared 7 bases from V and 2 bases from J, leaving 10 bases between. Germline CDR1 reads LNHDA; CDR2 reads SQIVND (reference sequence).

The CDR3 spells CASSLGGAGTDTQYF. The CDR3 coding sequence is TGCGCCAGCAGCTTGGGCGGCGCAGGGACAGATACGCAGTATTTT. The chain uses TRBV5-1 and TRBJ2-3; D may be TRBD1 (5 bases). From germline, CDR1 is SGHRS and CDR2 YFSETQ. There are 15 residues in the CDR3. V lost 0 bases, J lost 3 bases, and 11 bases lay in between.

The chain is built from TRBV6-5 and TRBJ2-7, with a tentative D call TRBD1 (6 bases). This CDR3 is 15 amino acids long. V was shortened by 0 bases and J by 3 bases, with 12 bases between the two germline ends. CDR1 and CDR2 from the germline V gene are MNHEY and SVGAGI. The CDR3 region has the DNA TGTGCCAGCAGTTACTCGTGGACAGACCTCTACGAGCAGTACTTC. Protein product: CASSYSWTDLYEQYF.

This clone was recorded only once. The V gene is TRBV28, the J gene TRBJ1-2, with unresolved D. V shed 3 bases and J shed 4 bases, with 15 bases lying between them. Germline loops: CDR1 MDHEN, CDR2 SYDVKM. The CDR3 is 15 amino acids. For the CDR3, the DNA is TGTGCCAGCAGTTTTAGGGCAGCCTTTAGCTATGGCTACACCTTC. Protein: CASSFRAAFSYGYTF.